This passage covers 26 T cell receptor beta chains from one sample sequenced in a study of early T cells in non-severe SARS-CoV-2 infection. TCRdb re-called the 5' RACE reads with MiXCR, one entry per CDR3 protein. The sample includes about 49,000 distinct CDR3 sequences, 5.5% to 8% of them seen just once. The source was whole blood, collected at baseline. These TCRs come from an adult who was a healthcare worker with PCR-confirmed SARS-CoV-2 infection or an uninfected control (not recorded which).

This clonotype has only a few counts. The CDR3 protein is CASSLNSPLHF. In nucleotides, the CDR3 is TGTGCCAGCAGTTTGAATTCACCCCTCCACTTT. The rearrangement uses TRBV12-3 or TRBV12-4 and TRBJ1-6; D gene uncertain. This CDR3 is built from 11 residues. V lost 3 bases, J lost 7 bases, and 1 base lay in between.

This clonotype was counted only a few times. The rearrangement joins TRBV20-1 to TRBJ2-1; TRBD2 matches 9 bases. Losses at the gene ends were 0 bases for V and 3 bases for J; bases not matched to a gene: 9. The V gene's germline CDR1 is DFQATT and CDR2 SNEGSKA (reference sequence). The CDR3 sequence is 17 residues long. This CDR3 is CSARDLLAGGNYNEQFF. The CDR3 DNA is TGCAGTGCTAGAGATCTCTTGGCGGGGGGGAACTACAATGAGCAGTTCTTC.

The chain links TRBV6-6 to TRBJ2-1; 13 nucleotides line up with TRBD2. Germline CDR1 and CDR2: MNHNY and SVGAGI (reference sequence). This CDR3 is 17 amino acids long. The junction had 15 bases not matched to a gene; V was cut back by 6 bases and J by 10 bases. The CDR3: CASRQPPGLAGTGEQFF. The DNA for the CDR3 is TGTGCCAGCAGACAACCCCCGGGACTAGCGGGGACCGGGGAGCAGTTCTTC.

This chain uses TRBV28 with TRBJ2-7; 9 nucleotides agree with TRBD2. This CDR3 is built from 14 residues. CDR1 is MDHEN and CDR2 is SYDVKM in the germline V gene. The ends lost 4 bases at V and 1 base at J; junction bases unmatched: 2. CDR3 amino acids: CASSYSGGSYEQYF. As DNA, the CDR3 is TGTGCCAGCAGTTACAGCGGGGGGTCCTACGAGCAGTACTTC.

This clonotype has more than one count but fewer than ten. The chain links TRBV7-9 to TRBJ2-2; 7 nucleotides align to TRBD1. Germline-derived CDR1 and CDR2 are SEHNR and FQNEAQ (reference sequence). CDR3 length: 16 amino acids. V lost 5 bases to trimming and J lost 1 base; unmatched junction nucleotides: 7. CDR3 nucleotides: TGTGCCAGCAGCAGGACGGGACAGCTGAACACCGGGGAGCTGTTTTTT. Its protein product is CASSRTGQLNTGELFF.

This clonotype occurred many times. This chain uses TRBV7-8 with TRBJ1-2; TRBD1 aligns across 8 bases. Trimming took 5 bases from V and 4 from J; bases not matched to a gene: 9. The CDR3 is 15 amino acids. Germline CDR1 is SGHVS and CDR2 is FQNEAQ. CDR3 in amino acids: CASSPQTGVGYGYTF. DNA of the CDR3: TGTGCCAGCAGCCCTCAGACAGGGGTCGGCTATGGCTACACCTTC. Combining the CDR3 with reference TRBV7-8 and TRBJ1-2 gives the whole variable domain GAGVSQSPRYKVAKRGQDVALRCDPISGHVSLFWYQQALGQGPEFLTYFQNEAQLDKSGLPSDRFFAERPEGSVSTLKIQRTQQEDSAVYLCASSPQTGVGYGYTFGSGTRLTVV.

At least ten counts were recorded for this clonotype. The chain carries TRBV28 and TRBJ1-6; TRBD1 matches 7 bases. The CDR3 runs 16 residues. From germline, CDR1 is MDHEN and CDR2 SYDVKM. V gave up 6 bases and J gave up 5 bases; unmatched junction bases: 10. CDR3 in amino acids: CASSPTGETNNSPLHF. As DNA, the CDR3 is TGTGCCAGCAGCCCCACAGGGGAGACGAATAATTCACCCCTCCACTTT.

The rearrangement uses TRBV28 and TRBJ1-5; TRBD1 matches 9 bases. The CDR3 length is 13 residues. V trimming: 11 bases; J trimming: 11 bases; junction bases outside the gene matches: 13. Germline values: CDR1 MDHEN, CDR2 SYDVKM. CDR3 loop: CASEDRGRLAQHF. The DNA for the CDR3 is TGTGCCTCGGAAGACAGGGGGAGACTCGCCCAGCATTTT.

In this sample, this clonotype turned up many times. The CDR3 nucleotides are TGCGCCAGCAGCTCCGGGACAGGGATTAGAAGGGTCTACGAGCAGTACTTC. This codes for CASSSGTGIRRVYEQYF. This chain connects TRBV5-1 to TRBJ2-7, with TRBD1 identical over 9 bases. Trimming removed 3 bases from V and 3 bases from J; junction bases left unmatched: 13. Looked up from germline, CDR1 is SGHRS and CDR2 is YFSETQ. The CDR3 contains 17 residues.

This clonotype was counted ten times or more. The CDR3 is CASSPDSYNEQFF. CDR3 DNA: TGTGCCAGCAGTCCTGACTCGTACAATGAGCAGTTCTTC. This chain uses TRBV6-2 or TRBV6-3 with TRBJ2-1; D unresolved. The CDR3 totals 13 residues. V was trimmed by 5 bases and J by 4 bases, leaving 9 bases between them. Per germline, CDR1 MNHEY and CDR2 SVGEGT.

This clonotype was seen at least ten times. The rearrangement links TRBV19 to TRBJ2-6; tentative D call: TRBD2 (6 bases). The CDR3 spans 14 residues. CDR1 and CDR2 (germline): LNHDA, SQIVND (reference sequence). V dropped 8 bases and J dropped 4 bases, with 12 bases sitting between them. The CDR3 DNA reads TGTGCCAGTTCGTCGGGGGTGGGGGCCAACGTCCTGACTTTC. This sequence encodes CASSSGVGANVLTF.

In this sample, this clonotype turned up many times. This chain joins TRBV7-9 and TRBJ1-6, with 9 bases identical to TRBD1. This CDR3 has 14 amino acids. Germline assignment: CDR1 SEHNR and CDR2 FQNEAQ (reference sequence). Losses at the gene ends were 5 bases for V and 10 bases for J; bases not matched to a gene: 6. This chain's CDR3 is CASSGQGSESPLHF. The CDR3, as DNA: TGTGCCAGCAGCGGACAGGGGTCGGAGTCACCCCTCCACTTT.

This clonotype showed up many times. The chain links TRBV29-1 to TRBJ1-3; D gene unclear. The ends were cut back, 3 bases at V and 1 base at J, with 4 bases in the middle. CDR1 SQVTM and CDR2 ANQGSEA come from the germline V gene. CDR3 length: 12 amino acids. CDR3 region: CSVEFSGNTIYF. Written as DNA, the CDR3 is TGCAGCGTTGAGTTTTCTGGAAACACCATATATTTT.

The chain carries TRBV5-1 and TRBJ2-3; D call uncertain. V shed 1 base and J shed 0 bases, with 9 bases lying between them. CDR3 length: 15 amino acids. Germline loops: CDR1 SGHRS, CDR2 YFSETQ. DNA of the CDR3: TGCGCCAGCAGCTTGAGGGCAGAAAGCACAGATACGCAGTATTTT. Protein: CASSLRAESTDTQYF.

This clonotype was counted many times. The chain employs TRBV6-5 and TRBJ1-1, with a possible D match to TRBD1 (5 bases). The germline V and J ends were trimmed by 6 bases and 0 bases, with 11 bases remaining between them. CDR3 length: 14 residues. CDR1 and CDR2 (germline): MNHEY, SVGAGI. The CDR3 reads CASRETVLNTEAFF. Written as DNA, the CDR3 is TGTGCCAGCAGAGAGACAGTTTTGAACACTGAAGCTTTCTTT.

The CDR3 nucleotides read TGTGCCAGCAGCTTAAGTCAGTTCAATGAGCAGTTCTTC. Its protein product is CASSLSQFNEQFF. This chain connects TRBV7-9 to TRBJ2-1; no definite D call. V was clipped by 2 bases and J by 6 bases, with 8 bases between them. Per the germline V gene, CDR1 is SEHNR and CDR2 is FQNEAQ (reference sequence). CDR3 length: 13 residues.

This clonotype was found many times. The chain recombines TRBV12-5 with TRBJ2-5, with D possibly being TRBD1 (6 bases). Germline-derived CDR1 and CDR2 are LGHNT and FRNRAP. CDR3 length: 13 amino acids. Trimming cost V 2 bases and J 3 bases, with 7 bases left between them. The CDR3 bases are TGTGCTAGTGGTTTGACAGGGAAAGAGACCCAGTACTTC. Translated, it gives CASGLTGKETQYF.

This clonotype turned up a few times. The J gene is TRBJ2-1, the V gene TRBV24-1; no definite D call. V was pared by 5 bases and J by 4 bases, with 5 bases between. Per the germline V gene, CDR1 is KGHDR and CDR2 is SFDVKD. The CDR3 is made up of 12 amino acids. CDR3 protein: CATSGSYNEQFF. In DNA, the CDR3 is TGTGCCACCAGTGGCTCGTACAATGAGCAGTTCTTC.

This clonotype has a count of ten or more. This CDR3 reads CASSPRTGLMTDTQYF. The CDR3 region has the DNA TGCGCCAGCAGCCCCCGGACAGGGTTGATGACAGATACGCAGTATTTT. The genes are TRBV5-1 and TRBJ2-3; 8 bases map to TRBD1. This CDR3 has 16 residues. V dropped 4 bases and J dropped 3; count of bases not matched to a gene: 10. Germline V CDR1 and CDR2: SGHRS, YFSETQ.

In this sample, this clonotype turned up many times. The genes are TRBV6-6 and TRBJ2-7; D may match TRBD1 or TRBD2 (6 bases each). V lost 6 bases to trimming and J lost 4 bases, with 16 bases between them. The CDR3 extends over 14 amino acids. Germline CDR1 is MNHNY and CDR2 is SVGAGI (reference sequence). In DNA, the CDR3 is TGTGCCAGCAGCCTTGAACGGGGGCGTTACGAGCAGTACTTC. Its protein product is CASSLERGRYEQYF.

Only a few counts were recorded for this clonotype. J is TRBJ1-4 and V is TRBV4-3; D is undetermined. CDR3 length: 18 residues. The V end lost 4 bases, the J end lost 0 bases, and 18 bases lay between the germline ends. CDR1 is LGHNA and CDR2 is YSLEER in the germline V gene. The DNA of the CDR3 is TGCGCCAGCAGCCGCGCTTTATCTCCGGGAGCAACTAATGAAAAACTGTTTTTT. This encodes CASSRALSPGATNEKLFF.

The table lists this clonotype with a few counts. The V gene is TRBV12-5, the J gene TRBJ1-1; D gene unclear. Germline V gene lookup returns CDR1 LGHNT and CDR2 FRNRAP. The CDR3 extends over 13 amino acids. V lost 4 bases, J lost 6 bases, and 12 bases lay in between. DNA of the CDR3: TGTGCTAGTGGTTCACTCCCCCCCCCTGAAGCTTTCTTT. Protein product: CASGSLPPPEAFF.

The J gene is TRBJ1-6, the V gene TRBV5-1; D unresolved. The CDR3 has 13 residues. V lost 5 bases, J lost 8 bases, and 11 bases lay in between. Germline CDR1 and CDR2: SGHRS and YFSETQ. The CDR3 nucleotides are TGCGCCAGCAGTCGGGATTCGGATTCACCCCTCCACTTT. Translated, it gives CASSRDSDSPLHF.

The chain combines TRBV5-6 with TRBJ2-1, with a tentative D call TRBD1 (5 bases). Between the trimmed V and J ends, which lost 1 base and 10 bases, there was a span of 9 bases. CDR3 length equals 12 residues. Germline loops: CDR1 SGHDT, CDR2 YYEEEE. CDR3 in amino acids: CASSLSGLEQFF. The DNA of the CDR3 is TGTGCCAGCAGCTTGTCAGGGCTGGAGCAGTTCTTC. The whole variable domain, remainder taken from reference TRBV5-6 and TRBJ2-1, is DAGVTQSPTHLIKTRGQQVTLRCSPKSGHDTVSWYQQALGQGPQFIFQYYEEEERQRGNFPDRFSGHQFPNYSSELNVNALLLGDSALYLCASSLSGLEQFFGPGTRLTVL.

This clonotype has just a few counts. The V and J genes are TRBV27 and TRBJ2-1; D unclear. This CDR3 spans 12 amino acids. The V and J ends lost 0 bases and 7 bases respectively, with 4 bases between them. The germline V gene has CDR1 MNHEY and CDR2 SMNVEV (reference sequence). The CDR3 sequence is CASSLSVNEQFF. For the CDR3, the DNA is TGTGCCAGCAGTTTATCGGTGAATGAGCAGTTCTTC.

This chain joins TRBV19 and TRBJ2-7; 9 positions agree with TRBD1. The CDR3 has 13 amino acids. Trimming at V came to 6 bases and at J to 3 bases, leaving 3 bases not matched to a gene. In germline, CDR1 is LNHDA, CDR2 SQIVND (reference sequence). Here the CDR3 reads CASSKTGGYEQYF. The CDR3 DNA follows: TGTGCCAGTAGCAAGACAGGGGGCTACGAGCAGTACTTC.